Included here is one T cell receptor beta chain sequence, with context. What this receptor recognizes is not known. No clone much larger than this one lies a single base away; base qualities are absent. The data originate from a study of cytomegalovirus exposure and HLA in healthy donors (dated by TCRdb to about 2017). About the investigation overall: An earlier analysis of more than 550 of the donors reported about 280 Gb of sequence data and about 120 million unique TCR beta sequences obtained from some 200 million T cells. In a later genetic analysis, genome-wide SNP genotypes for about 65% of the 666 donors were used, and that subset was treated as a discovery cohort. To study patterns of TCR occurrence, a later analysis re-analyzed previously published TCR beta repertoires from 550 to 800 donors and added high-resolution HLA genotyping. The study combined high-throughput TCR immunosequencing, statistical association of individual TCRs with disease status, and machine learning to predict cytomegalovirus infection status. Donor age, sex, ethnicity and CMV serostatus were collected together with the repertoire data. The study profiled the T cell repertoires of about 640 subjects by immunosequencing and related them to cytomegalovirus serostatus. The study aimed to test whether cataloging public T cell receptors could reveal signatures of past pathogen exposure. Of the 350 to 450 genotyped donors, roughly 80% fell in the genetic ancestry cluster associated with self-reported Caucasian donors. Roughly 5 DR-DQ haplotypes were handled as single units for association and clustering because linkage in the cohort was strong. Roughly 300 gigabases of sequencing data and roughly 90 million unique TCR sequences were included in an early release covering roughly 600 HLA-typed donors. To decide whether each TCR beta V gene segment behaved as functional or pseudogenic, an earlier analysis of some 600 of the donors relied on high-throughput TCR beta sequencing. In addition to the first cohort of 666 subjects, a separate validation cohort of 120 different subjects was used. Rather than drawing on any new phenotypic data, the later analysis identified candidate immune exposures from TCR beta sequences and the way those sequences occurred across donors. HLA typing included class I and class II loci at four-digit resolution. Across about 380 genotyped donors of the cohort, an average of approximately 240,000 unique TCR beta nucleotide sequences per donor were sequenced, and approximately 19% of those sequences were non-productive. Every repertoire in the discovery cohort had been generated on one and the same sequencing platform. Typing coverage varied by locus: roughly 620-630 donors for A, B, C, DRB1 and DQB1; around 560 for DQA1; about 600 for DPA1; 450 to 480 for DPB1.

The library was made by the immunoSEQ multiplex PCR assay. A mixture of 60 forward primers for TCR Vbeta segments and 13 reverse primers for TCR Jbeta segments was used in the multiplex PCR. Amplification of the CDR3 region of rearranged TCR beta genes was performed with a multiplex PCR assay on genomic DNA. On the Illumina HiSeq System, the amplified TCR beta libraries were sequenced as 87-base-pair reads. On the authors' methods: A later analysis tallied roughly 76 million unique TCR beta chains across the 650 to 750 repertoires, and approximately 12 million of those chains were shared by two or more donors. Raw reads were error-corrected and collapsed into unique sequences by a nearest-neighbor algorithm in which closely related sequences were merged to remove PCR and sequencing errors. Alignment of CDR3 sequences to IMGT reference sequences was used to assign V, D and J gene segments. For a sequence to be retained, at least a six-nucleotide match to both a V gene segment and a J gene segment was required. Rearrangements were classified as productive when the CDR3 lacked stop codons and remained in frame with V and J, and all other rearrangements were classified as non-productive. Following IMGT convention, CDR3 was defined as the stretch from the second conserved V-encoded cysteine up to the conserved J-encoded phenylalanine. Sequences without an unambiguous match to a single V gene segment were excluded from the earlier analysis of almost 600 of the donors. An earlier analysis of a few hundred of the donors called V segments functional above 56.7% productive rearrangements and segregating when the between-donor standard deviation exceeded 5%. A statistical classification framework was developed to diagnose cytomegalovirus status using the catalog of TCR beta chain sequences. A later analysis assigned V and J genes by comparing TCR nucleotide sequences with IMGT/GENE-DB human TR gene sequences. Using the TCRdist pipeline, a later analysis assigned CDR3 sequences along with most-parsimonious VDJ recombination scenarios. In a later analysis, each TCR beta chain was defined by its CDR3 amino acid sequence together with its V-gene family, and reads lacking a unique V-gene family were excluded. A later analysis removed 600 or so highly shared, low-generation-probability nucleotide sequences to deal with suspected cross-contamination and a sequencing artifact. A later analysis calculated a clonal expansion index for each public chain from normalized within-repertoire ranks of inferred template counts. In a later analysis, generation probabilities were computed with a VDJ recombination model fitted to out-of-frame rearrangements, and the resulting probabilities were checked against IGoR. In a later analysis, hypergeometric tests were used to score TCR-TCR, TCR-HLA and TCR-CMV co-occurrence, with a repertoire-size bias correction applied to TCR pairs. A later analysis estimated false discovery rates by permuting HLA or CMV assignments 20 times. In a later analysis, co-occurring TCRs were grouped using DBSCAN, and TCRdist sequence similarity was added for clustering within HLA-allele-positive subsets. For co-occurrence clustering, repertoires with fewer than 30,000 or more than 120,000 public chains were excluded, along with 4 to 6 repertoires with anomalous nucleotide sharing. TCRdb stores this immuneACCESS table with in-frame sequences only. Part of the clones is absent; in the studies checked, under half of the shortfall reflects unresolved V genes, and no reason is known for the rest. V and J calls and clone size are given by that table; D and trimming were obtained from the DNA. Here the sample has about 140,000 clones; roughly 80% occur a single time. The top ten clones comprise about 11% of the sample.

The cohort consisted of 600 or so healthy bone marrow donors. All cohort members were sampled while nominally healthy, although unrecorded immune exposures were likely present. The donor tested CMV seropositive, placing the donor among the 250 to 350 seropositive members of the cohort. Each donor provided a peripheral blood sample, and peripheral blood mononuclear cells were used for TCR beta sequencing. Genomic DNA extraction from the blood cell samples was performed with the Qiagen DNeasy Blood Extraction Kit. Overall study outcomes, separate from this receptor: According to a later genetic analysis, donors in an Asian-associated ancestry cluster had fewer N-insertions in productive TCRs than the approximately 700-donor mean. A later analysis found that HLA-associated TCR beta chains were more clonally expanded and had lower generation probabilities than equally common non-associated chains. The cohort was sequenced for TCR beta chains only, and without alpha or paired-chain data the features that could be detected were limited. CMV serostatus was the only immune exposure information available for the cohort. In both the original and validation cohorts, the classifier was reported to diagnose cytomegalovirus status with high specificity and sensitivity. The 87-base-pair reads could not distinguish some IMGT-functional V segments, including TRBV6-2 and TRBV6-3, so those segments were excluded. In a later analysis, around 17,000 TCR beta sequences were associated with specific HLA alleles at a false discovery rate of 0.05. Presence/absence analyses assumed roughly uniform sequencing depth across donors, an assumption that may not hold. The study listed 150 to 200 TCR beta chains as associated with cytomegalovirus. HLA typing was unavailable for some donors at each locus, so association tests used only the typed subset. Assigning TCR associations to individual alleles was difficult when HLA alleles, especially DR and DQ, strongly co-occurred. According to a later analysis, parvovirus B19, influenza, CMV and Epstein-Barr virus appeared linked to several top co-occurrence clusters. Across donors, most TCR sequences were observed very rarely, whereas some public TCRs were present in many individuals. According to a later analysis, most CMV-associated TCR beta chains appeared to be HLA-restricted, and the HLA associations seemed to be driven largely by CMV exposure. The sequencing pipeline was judged likely to have produced a cluster of highly shared sequence variants as a technical artifact. Seventeen rarely observed V segments, including chromosome 9 orphons, were excluded from the earlier analysis of about 610 of the donors because counts were too low. V-gene and J-gene trimming of TCR beta chains was associated with a missense DCLRE1C variant in a later genetic analysis, and the association was replicated in an independent cohort. According to the authors, the approach could potentially be generalized to other disease states and immunological phenotypes. Correlated functional status among segregating V segments might reflect linkage disequilibrium, but an unknown experimental factor could not be ruled out. Three of the identified cytomegalovirus-associated TCR beta chains were confirmed in vitro to be specific for cytomegalovirus antigens. A further reported finding was that TCR beta sequences accurately predicted the HLA-A and HLA-B alleles for most subjects in the first cohort. Broadly in line with IMGT annotations, most TCR beta V segments showed up in productive rearrangements about 87% or about 30% of the time in an earlier analysis of some 590 of the donors. A later analysis found that TCR association rates varied across HLA loci, with DRB1 alleles showing the most associated TCRs and HLA-C alleles the fewest.

The germline V gene sets CDR1 to MDHEN and CDR2 to SYDVKM. From the cysteine up to the phenylalanine, the CDR3 has a length of 17 residues. The kept DNA is CDR3 alone, 51 bases in frame from the first base. V loses 3 bases of germline sequence and J loses 8 bases, and the interval between the two ends is 25 bases. Sequencing was carried out using PBMCs. This clonotype was sampled from a young man in good health and CMV-seropositive. This chain joins TRBV28 to TRBJ1-2; TRBD1 is perhaps the D gene, given 6 matching bases. The nucleotides are TGTGCCAGCAGTTTTAGCCGGGGGGCGCCCGGACGGGGCGGCTACACCTTC. It translates to CASSFSRGAPGRGGYTF.